This passage covers 24 T cell receptor beta chains from one sample sequenced in a study of shared clonotypes between healthy human individuals (dated by TCRdb to between 2020 and 2021). The method was the immunoSEQ multiplex PCR assay. In TCRdb, the immuneACCESS table is reduced to in-frame sequences with V and J assigned. These tables do not hold every clone; where another copy was compared, an unresolved V gene accounts for under half, and the others remain unexplained. This sample gives millions of clones in total; roughly 92% of them show up just once. 0.11% to 0.15% of the sample lies in the top ten. The sequencing input was naive CD4+ T cells sorted from blood. The sample's cell subset or site label is to be understood as: CD45RA+ positively selected. All receptors derive from a man younger than 30 in good health.

In regard to this clone: Other DNA sequences of this sample code for an identical CDR3. J is TRBJ2-5 and V is TRBV5-1, with D possibly matching TRBD2 (5 bases). Between the trimmed V and J ends, which lost 0 bases and 5 bases, there was a span of 11 bases. This CDR3 is built from 14 residues. The germline V gene encodes CDR1 SGHRS and CDR2 YFSETQ. CDR3 in DNA: TGCGCCAGCAGCTTGGGCCCGGGCGGGGAGACCCAGTACTTC. Translated: CASSLGPGGETQYF.

The CDR3 is CASSPFASGDIAKNIQYF. The CDR3 bases are TGTGCCAGCTCACCTTTCGCTAGCGGGGATATAGCCAAAAACATTCAGTACTTC. The V and J genes are TRBV18 and TRBJ2-4; 9 bases map to TRBD2. With 3 bases clipped from V and 0 bases from J, the junction kept 9 bases outside the gene matches. Germline V CDR1 and CDR2: KGHSH, LQKENI. This CDR3 region has 18 residues.

The CDR3 sequence is CASSLALQGGGETQYF. CDR3 DNA sequence: TGCGCCAGCAGCTTGGCTCTCCAAGGGGGCGGGGAGACCCAGTACTTC. This chain links TRBV5-1 with TRBJ2-5, with 7 bases identical to TRBD1. There are 16 residues in the CDR3. The germline CDR1 and CDR2 sequences are SGHRS and YFSETQ. With 0 bases clipped from V and 5 bases from J, the junction kept 10 bases outside the gene matches.

J is TRBJ2-7 and V is TRBV7-2; the match to TRBD2 covers 13 bases. The trim removed 5 bases at V and 4 bases at J, leaving 8 bases unmatched. CDR1 and CDR2 (germline): SGHTA, FQGNSA. This CDR3 comprises 16 residues. The CDR3 sequence: CASSGGTSGTAYEQYF. CDR3 nucleotide sequence: TGTGCCAGCAGCGGAGGGACTAGCGGGACCGCTTACGAGCAGTACTTC.

The chain couples TRBV6-5 to TRBJ1-1; D remains unclear. V was clipped by 6 bases and J by 0 bases, with 8 bases between them. This CDR3 comprises 13 residues. Germline assignment: CDR1 MNHEY and CDR2 SVGAGI. CDR3 in amino acids: CASSIELNTEAFF. The CDR3 DNA follows: TGTGCCAGCAGCATCGAACTGAACACTGAAGCTTTCTTT.

A single count supports this clone. The chain carries TRBV5-4 and TRBJ1-2, with TRBD1 as a possible D gene (5 bases). This CDR3 spans 12 amino acids. V was pared by 2 bases and J by 8 bases, with 10 bases between. Germline CDR1 is SGHNT and CDR2 is YYREEE (reference sequence). CDR3 sequence reads: CASSLRGVGYTF. The CDR3 bases are TGTGCCAGCAGCTTACGAGGGGTCGGCTACACCTTC.

This chain connects TRBV7-2 to TRBJ1-6, with D perhaps matching TRBD1 (5 bases). V lost 1 base to trimming and J lost 10 bases, with 14 bases between them. The CDR3 sequence is 15 residues long. In germline, CDR1 is SGHTA, CDR2 FQGNSA. CDR3 DNA: TGTGCCAGCAGCTTAGGTGGTGACAGACGCTCACCCCTCCACTTT. Translating gives CASSLGGDRRSPLHF.

V gene TRBV11-2 combines with J gene TRBJ2-1; 13 bases agree with TRBD2. Germline trimming cut 2 bases from V and 7 bases from J; bases unmatched to any gene: 2. The CDR3 contains 15 residues. Germline V gives CDR1 SGHAT, CDR2 FQNNGV. CDR3 sequence: CASSLRTSGSNEQFF. For the CDR3, the DNA is TGTGCCAGCAGCTTAAGGACTAGCGGGAGTAATGAGCAGTTCTTC.

The chain joins TRBV7-8 to TRBJ1-2, with D unresolved. The CDR3 consists of 15 residues. The germline V gene encodes CDR1 SGHVS and CDR2 FQNEAQ. The ends were cut back, 4 bases at V and 0 bases at J, with 12 bases in the middle. DNA for the CDR3: TGTGCCAGCAGCTCCCAACCGAATTCTAACTATGGCTACACCTTC. Translating gives CASSSQPNSNYGYTF.

The V gene is TRBV28, the J gene TRBJ2-7, with 9 positions matching TRBD1. The CDR3 has 14 amino acids. With V trimmed by 6 bases and J by 2 bases, 5 bases remained unmatched. Germline V lookup: CDR1 MDHEN, CDR2 SYDVKM. CDR3 in amino acids: CASRTRTGAYEQYF. The CDR3 DNA sequence: TGTGCCAGCAGAACGAGGACAGGGGCCTACGAGCAGTACTTC.

Of note for this clone: The sample holds other DNA sequences that translate to the same CDR3. The genes are TRBV15 and TRBJ1-5; 8 nucleotides line up with TRBD1. V shed 5 bases and J 6 bases; nucleotides not matched to a gene: 6. The germline V gene encodes CDR1 LNHNV and CDR2 YYDKDF (reference sequence). This CDR3 contains 14 residues. The DNA of the CDR3 is TGTGCCACCAGCGGGCAGGGGGCTGGTCAGCCCCAGCATTTT. As protein: CATSGQGAGQPQHF.

The chain joins TRBV6-6 to TRBJ1-2; tentative D call: TRBD1 (6 bases). This CDR3 is 15 amino acids long. Germline-derived CDR1 and CDR2 are MNHNY and SVGAGI (reference sequence). Deletions cut 2 bases from V and 0 bases from J, with 10 bases between. This CDR3 is CASSYLDRPNYGYTF. CDR3 nucleotide sequence: TGTGCCAGCAGTTACCTGGACAGACCTAACTATGGCTACACCTTC.

J is TRBJ2-1 and V is TRBV5-1; D remains ambiguous. Trimming shortened V by 4 bases and J by 0 bases, and 11 bases separated the two germline ends. This CDR3 comprises 15 residues. Germline CDR1 SGHRS, CDR2 YFSETQ. CDR3 protein: CASSVRYASYNEQFF. CDR3 bases: TGCGCCAGCAGCGTCCGCTACGCCTCCTACAATGAGCAGTTCTTC.

V gene TRBV5-5 combines with J gene TRBJ2-5, with D perhaps TRBD1 (6 bases). Trimming removed 4 bases at V and 4 bases at J, with 20 bases between. Germline V gene data show CDR1 as SGHKS and CDR2 as YYEKEE (reference sequence). The CDR3 runs 16 residues. The CDR3 sequence is CASSQGLNLMGETQYF. DNA of the CDR3: TGTGCCAGCAGCCAGGGGCTCAACCTAATGGGAGAGACCCAGTACTTC. Variable domain in full (rest from reference TRBV5-5 and TRBJ2-5): DAGVTQSPTHLIKTRGQQVTLRCSPISGHKSVSWYQQVLGQGPQFIFQYYEKEERGRGNFPDRFSARQFPNYSSELNVNALLLGDSALYLCASSQGLNLMGETQYFGPGTRLLVL.

This chain uses TRBV19 with TRBJ2-3, with no clear D. The CDR3 has 13 amino acids. The germline V gene encodes CDR1 LNHDA and CDR2 SQIVND (reference sequence). Trimming took off 4 bases at V and 3 bases at J, with 8 bases between the two ends. In DNA form, the CDR3 reads TGTGCCAGTAGTAACAGACCAACAGATACGCAGTATTTT. Protein sequence: CASSNRPTDTQYF.

Comments on this clone: At the DNA level, this CDR3 is encoded by other sequences in the same sample as well. This chain uses TRBV19 with TRBJ2-2, with a tentative D call TRBD2 (6 bases). The V and J ends lost 6 bases and 1 base respectively, with 12 bases between them. CDR3 length: 15 amino acids. Germline lookup yields CDR1 LNHDA and CDR2 SQIVND (reference sequence). CDR3 nucleotide sequence: TGTGCCAGTAGGACCGGGACTTTGAACACCGGGGAGCTGTTTTTT. This gives the protein CASRTGTLNTGELFF.

With respect to this clone: This specimen includes other DNA sequences encoding the same CDR3. V is TRBV5-6 and J is TRBJ2-7, with D maybe TRBD1 (5 bases). The V gene's germline CDR1 is SGHDT and CDR2 YYEEEE. The CDR3 is 13 residues long. V gave up 0 bases and J gave up 3 bases, with 7 bases separating them. This CDR3 reads CASSLGQSYEQYF. The CDR3 nucleotides are TGTGCCAGCAGCTTGGGACAGAGCTACGAGCAGTACTTC.

The chain links TRBV5-1 to TRBJ1-5; TRBD1 matches at 7 bases. Trimming took 5 bases from V and 1 from J; bases not matched to a gene: 6. This CDR3 is 15 amino acids long. Looked up from germline, CDR1 is SGHRS and CDR2 is YFSETQ. The CDR3 loop reads CASRQGPESNQPQHF. The CDR3 DNA sequence: TGCGCCAGCAGACAGGGGCCGGAGAGCAATCAGCCCCAGCATTTT. Supplemented by reference TRBV5-1 and TRBJ1-5, the full variable domain reads KAGVTQTPRYLIKTRGQQVTLSCSPISGHRSVSWYQQTPGQGLQFLFEYFSETQRNKGNFPGRFSGRQFSNSRSEMNVSTLELGDSALYLCASRQGPESNQPQHFGDGTRLSIL.

This chain joins TRBV5-4 and TRBJ1-3, with 7 positions matching TRBD1. CDR3 size: 13 residues. After removal of 4 bases from V and 5 bases from J, the junction contained 3 bases not matched to a gene. Germline V gives CDR1 SGHNT, CDR2 YYREEE (reference sequence). DNA for the CDR3: TGTGCCAGCAGCGAGGGACAGAGAAACACCATATATTTT. Its protein product is CASSEGQRNTIYF.

The chain uses TRBV25-1 and TRBJ2-7; no reliable D call. Trimming left V 7 bases short and J 0 bases short, with 7 bases between. The germline V gene has CDR1 MGHDK and CDR2 SYGVNS. The CDR3 has 12 residues. CDR3 sequence reads: CASKQSSYEQYF. The CDR3 DNA follows: TGTGCCAGCAAGCAGAGCTCCTACGAGCAGTACTTC.

The chain joins TRBV10-1 to TRBJ2-2; weak D call: TRBD2 (5 bases). This CDR3 has 16 amino acids. V was pared by 4 bases and J by 3 bases, with 15 bases between. Germline V gene sequence: CDR1 WNHNN, CDR2 SYGVQD (reference sequence). CDR3 loop: CASSGGIGSYTGELFF. The CDR3 bases are TGCGCCAGCAGTGGGGGTATTGGGAGTTACACCGGGGAGCTGTTTTTT.

This chain connects TRBV18 to TRBJ2-1; 8 bases line up with TRBD1. The junction had 4 bases not matched to a gene; V was cut back by 1 base and J by 8 bases. The CDR3 covers 14 residues. The germline gives CDR1 KGHSH, CDR2 LQKENI. CDR3 in amino acids: CASSPLGTGHEQFF. In DNA form, the CDR3 reads TGTGCCAGCTCACCACTTGGGACAGGTCATGAGCAGTTCTTC.

V and J are TRBV2 and TRBJ2-3; D might be TRBD1 or TRBD2, each matching 5 bases. The CDR3 covers 12 residues. The V end lost 8 bases, the J end lost 2 bases, and 8 bases lay between the germline ends. Germline V gene data show CDR1 as SNHLY and CDR2 as FYNNEI. The CDR3: CASGTFTDTQYF. CDR3 coding DNA: TGTGCCAGCGGGACCTTCACAGATACGCAGTATTTT.

The DNA for the CDR3 is TGTGCCAGCAGCTTAGGGCTAGCGGGTAACAATGAGCAGTTCTTC. It is translated as CASSLGLAGNNEQFF. The J gene is TRBJ2-1, the V gene TRBV11-3; 8 bases are shared with TRBD2. The trim removed 1 base at V and 5 bases at J, leaving 4 bases unmatched. Germline values: CDR1 SGHNT, CDR2 YENEEA. CDR3 length: 15 residues.